The TCR beta chain under discussion was sequenced for a study of neoadjuvant anti-PD-1 for oral cavity cancer (dated by TCRdb to about 2021). About the investigation overall: Before undergoing curative-intent surgical resection, most patients got three to four biweekly nivolumab doses at 3 mg/kg. A fourth nivolumab dose was given around day 43 to patients without progression, and definitive surgical resection was performed in those patients on days 50-56. Patients with complete response, partial response or stable disease by RECIST 1.1 were defined as responders, whereas patients with progression were defined as non-responders. A roughly 33% response rate was observed in the parent correlative cohort, in which around 12 patients were included. Overall study results and their limits: Higher pretreatment blood Treg/Th17 ratios correlated with both higher pretreatment blood TCRbeta clonality and lower post-treatment tumor TCRbeta clonality. Only three patients per response group were included in the TCR analyses, and larger cohorts for validation were called for by the authors. After neoadjuvant nivolumab, non-responders showed significantly higher T cell clonality (Gini index) in PBMCs than responders did.

What this sample's time point label stands for: after neoadjuvant nivolumab, at surgical resection. Patients were newly diagnosed with stage II-IVA oral cavity squamous cell carcinoma and had received no prior systemic or radiation treatment. The cohort consisted of patients with HPV-negative, locally advanced oral cavity squamous cell carcinoma. Peripheral blood mononuclear cells were analyzed directly and were not maintained or expanded in culture. The samples were drawn from a longitudinal correlative study tied to a single-arm phase II trial testing neoadjuvant nivolumab in oral cavity squamous cell carcinoma. Genomic DNA-based TCRbeta sequencing was performed on subject-matched pre- and post-treatment PBMCs and tumors from three responders and three non-responders. Peripheral blood mononuclear cells were drawn once before nivolumab treatment and a second time after treatment, when surgery took place. The Maxwell RSC DNA from Cells kit was used to extract genomic DNA from PBMCs.

This clone has more than one count but fewer than ten. Its cognate antigen has yet to be identified. No base quality values were provided; no much bigger clone lies one nucleotide off. The same CDR3 is also encoded by other DNA sequences in this sample. PBMC libraries used mostly about 0.5 ug of input genomic DNA for deep sequencing, with six replicates per sample. TCRbeta libraries were prepared with the immunoSEQ hsTCRbeta kit according to the manufacturer's instructions. An Illumina NovaSeq 6000 S4 flow cell was used to sequence the final libraries, which had first been combined to 3 nM. The original pipeline was this. The immunoSEQ Analyzer handled quality control and preprocessing of the raw data. The analysis was restricted to productive rearrangements, with each unique CDR3 amino acid sequence defining a clonotype. Repertoire clonality was estimated as the Gini-Simpson index, computed with the R package tcR. Student's t test was used to compare Gini indices, and Pearson correlation was used to assess associations with tumor size change. Held by TCRdb, this immuneACCESS table contains in-frame sequences only and omits some clones. Under half of the omission traces to an unresolved V gene where checked; the cause of the rest is unknown. The V and J calls and clone size are taken from that table; D and trimming were inferred from the DNA. In this sample the table shows just over 65,000 clones, approximately 81% of which occur a single time. About 3.4% of the sample is held by the ten biggest clonotypes.

From cysteine to phenylalanine, the CDR3 is 15 amino acids long. Of all the DNA, just the CDR3 is kept, 45 bases in frame from base 1. In the germline V gene, CDR1 corresponds to SGDLS and CDR2 to YYNGEE. V lost 2 bases and J lost 0 bases; the stretch between them is 9 bases long. This TCR derives from a person aged 35 to 85 with oral cavity squamous cell carcinoma. Sample: PBMCs, taken after nivolumab (anti-PD-1) treatment. Here the chain combines TRBV9 and TRBJ1-3; no D gene is confidently identified. The bases read TGTGCCAGCAGCGTCTCGGGCCTCTCTGGAAACACCATATATTTT. Translated, it reads CASSVSGLSGNTIYF.